At least ten counts were recorded for the clone carrying this T cell receptor beta chain. What it binds is unknown. Construction of the TCRbeta library involved unique molecular identifiers. TCRdb redid the calling of the PCR reads with MiXCR, one entry per CDR3 protein. The sample shows approximately 170,000 distinct CDR3 sequences, around 10% of them seen only once. Germline V lookup: CDR1 MNHEY, CDR2 SMNVEV (reference sequence). The V end lost 5 bases, the J end lost 3 bases, and 15 bases lay between the germline ends. CDR3 length: 15 residues. The data derive from a study of T-cell reconstitution after alpha-beta-depleted transplantation in children. General observations from the study: After transplant, at about two months, alpha-beta T cells were reportedly derived from several hundred expanded graft clones. Surviving thymic progenitors and recipient T cells were the source of high TCRbeta diversity at day 60 in some patients. Newly produced T cells mostly provided counts and TCRbeta diversity after one year, as hyperexpanded clones declined.

The sample consisted of PBMCs, taken before TCRalphabeta/CD19-depleted stem cell transplant. The sequence was collected from a boy aged 2 to 10 with acute myeloid leukemia, due to receive a stem cell transplant. V is TRBV27 and J is TRBJ2-3, with D possibly TRBD2 on 6 matching bases. As DNA, the CDR3 is TGTGCCAGCAGTCTGGACGGGGGTTGGACAGATACGCAGTATTTT. Protein: CASSLDGGWTDTQYF.